These 3 T cell receptor beta chains came from one sample sequenced in a study of T cell responses to AZD1222 COVID-19 vaccine. Assay: immunoSEQ multiplex PCR; the TCRdb copy retains only in-frame clones and omits some. This sample has some 130,000 clones, with about 90% found just once. Sample: peripheral blood, taken 28 days after the second AZD1222 dose. These TCRs come from an adult who received the AZD1222 COVID-19 vaccine.

This clone showed up just a few times. This chain connects TRBV6-5 to TRBJ1-5; D call uncertain. CDR1 is MNHEY and CDR2 is SVGAGI in the germline V gene. V lost 0 bases to trimming and J lost 6 bases, with 9 bases between them. The CDR3 is made up of 14 amino acids. Here the CDR3 DNA reads TGTGCCAGCAGTTACTCGGAGGGTTCTCAGCCCCAGCATTTT. This encodes CASSYSEGSQPQHF.

CDR3 coding DNA: TGTGCCAGCTCACCACCAATTGGGCAAGAGACCCAGTACTTC. Its translation: CASSPPIGQETQYF. The gene calls are TRBV18 and TRBJ2-5, with D unclear. This CDR3 has 14 residues. The germline V gene encodes CDR1 KGHSH and CDR2 LQKENI. The V end was cut by 0 bases, the J end by 2 bases, with 7 bases between.

This clone was seen a single time. Other DNA sequences in the same sample also yield this CDR3. This chain connects TRBV18 to TRBJ2-6; D uncertain. Trimming took 0 bases from V and 4 from J, leaving 7 bases between them. CDR1 and CDR2 (germline): KGHSH, LQKENI. The CDR3 runs 15 residues. CDR3 region: CASSPPLSGANVLTF. CDR3 DNA: TGTGCCAGCTCACCACCCCTCTCAGGGGCCAACGTCCTGACTTTC.